This T cell receptor beta chain came from a study of radiation and T cells in renal cell carcinoma. In the study overall: Nephrectomy followed 15 Gy stereotactic body radiation by 4 weeks. Study-level points and caveats: From baseline, blood top tumor clonotypes peaked at 2 weeks post-radiation. Without pretreatment biopsies, baseline tumor clonotype presence was undetermined.

Profiling relied on immunoSEQ multiplex PCR, and the TCRdb table lists in-frame clones only, not all of them. The table lists 150,000 or so clones, less than 85% of them singletons, with approximately 24% in the top ten. Germline loops: CDR1 ENHRY, CDR2 SYGVKD. The CDR3 has 14 residues. V lost 4 bases, J lost 7 bases, and 13 bases lay in between. This clone is a singleton in its sample. Its antigen is still unknown. Indicated time point: baseline pretreatment blood. Treatment described: 15 Gy SBRT to primary tumor, nephrectomy 4 weeks later. This specimen consisted of blood, obtained from a patient whose treatment included radiotherapy and nephrectomy. The TCR was taken from a woman aged 45-65 years with renal cell carcinoma. The chain combines TRBV10-3 with TRBJ1-4; D remains unclear. CDR3 residues: CAISGGQAREKLFF. The CDR3 bases are TGTGCCATCAGTGGAGGGCAGGCTCGTGAAAAACTGTTTTTT.